The rows below give T cell receptor beta chains drawn from one sample of a study of cytomegalovirus exposure and HLA in healthy donors. Repertoires were generated with immunoSEQ multiplex PCR, while TCRdb's copy carries only in-frame clones and drops some. The sample yields roughly 100,000 clones, 55% to 75% seen once. Sequencing used PBMCs. The receptors derive from a man younger than 40 in good health and CMV-seropositive. CDR3s include the opening cysteine and the closing phenylalanine or tryptophan. Each record gives: D gene, J gene, V gene, clone size, CDR3 DNA, CDR3 protein. The D gene is left open where the match is weak. Where a row states a size, it is once, few, many or the class of an expanded clone; other rows omit it.

d_gene: -; j_gene: TRBJ1-4; v_gene: TRBV10-3; abundance: -; CDR3nt: TGTGCCATCAGTGAGGCAGGAGAAAAACTGTTTTTT; CDR3aa: CAISEAGEKLFF
d_gene: -; j_gene: TRBJ1-2; v_gene: TRBV6-1; abundance: -; CDR3nt: TGTGCCAGCAGGGACAGAAACTATGGCTACACCTTC; CDR3aa: CASRDRNYGYTF
d_gene: -; j_gene: TRBJ2-1; v_gene: TRBV7-3; abundance: -; CDR3nt: TGTGCCAGCAGCTCCCCTAGCGCAAGCTCCTACAATGAGCAGTTCTTC; CDR3aa: CASSSPSASSYNEQFF
d_gene: -; j_gene: TRBJ1-3; v_gene: TRBV9; abundance: -; CDR3nt: TGTGCCAGCAGCGTAGAAGGGGTTGGTGGAAACACCATATATTTT; CDR3aa: CASSVEGVGGNTIYF
d_gene: TRBD1; j_gene: TRBJ1-1; v_gene: TRBV4-2; abundance: -; CDR3nt: TGTGCCAGCAGCCTCGGACAGGGGAACACTGAAGCTTTCTTT; CDR3aa: CASSLGQGNTEAFF
d_gene: -; j_gene: TRBJ2-7; v_gene: TRBV5-1; abundance: -; CDR3nt: TGCGCCAGCAGCCCACCGAGGCCCTACGAGCAGTACTTC; CDR3aa: CASSPPRPYEQYF
d_gene: -; j_gene: TRBJ1-2; v_gene: TRBV7-2; abundance: few; CDR3nt: TGTGCCAGCAGCTTCCGCCAGAGCGCCTACACCTTC; CDR3aa: CASSFRQSAYTF
d_gene: -; j_gene: TRBJ2-1; v_gene: TRBV11-2; abundance: -; CDR3nt: TGTGCCAGCAGCTTAATATCAACCGGGACTGGGTACAATGAGCAGTTCTTC; CDR3aa: CASSLISTGTGYNEQFF
d_gene: TRBD1; j_gene: TRBJ2-6; v_gene: TRBV7-3; abundance: few; CDR3nt: TGTGCCAGCAGCCCGGGACAGGGGGGGACTGGGGCCAACGTCCTGACTTTC; CDR3aa: CASSPGQGGTGANVLTF
d_gene: TRBD2; j_gene: TRBJ2-3; v_gene: TRBV4-2; abundance: -; CDR3nt: TGTGCCAGCAGCCAAGAAGCGACTAGCGCGACAGATACGCAGTATTTT; CDR3aa: CASSQEATSATDTQYF
d_gene: -; j_gene: TRBJ1-1; v_gene: TRBV1; abundance: -; CDR3nt: TGCACCAGCTGTCTGGAGGAGGGACAGGAGAACACTGAAGCTTTCTTT; CDR3aa: CTSCLEEGQENTEAFF
d_gene: TRBD2; j_gene: TRBJ2-5; v_gene: TRBV6-4; abundance: few; CDR3nt: TGTGCCAGCAGTATCCGCGGGGGAGAGACCCAGTACTTC; CDR3aa: CASSIRGGETQYF
d_gene: -; j_gene: TRBJ2-7; v_gene: TRBV27; abundance: -; CDR3nt: TGTGCCAGCAAAATCGGCGGCTCCTACGAGCAGTACTTC; CDR3aa: CASKIGGSYEQYF
d_gene: -; j_gene: TRBJ1-4; v_gene: TRBV4-2; abundance: once; CDR3nt: TGTGCCAGCAGCTACGGGATCTCCGCAACTAATGAAAAACTGTTTTTT; CDR3aa: CASSYGISATNEKLFF
d_gene: -; j_gene: TRBJ2-3; v_gene: TRBV7-7; abundance: -; CDR3nt: TGTGCTAGCAGCCAGGCAGGGGTGCCAGATACGCAGTATTTT; CDR3aa: CASSQAGVPDTQYF
d_gene: -; j_gene: TRBJ1-1; v_gene: TRBV21-1; abundance: -; CDR3nt: TGTGCCAGGGGGAGAGGGGGCACTGAAGCTTTCTTT; CDR3aa: CARGRGGTEAFF
d_gene: TRBD2; j_gene: TRBJ2-5; v_gene: TRBV11-2; abundance: -; CDR3nt: TGTGCCAGCAGCTTCGGCGGGGGTAGTGAAGAGACCCAGTACTTC; CDR3aa: CASSFGGGSEETQYF
d_gene: TRBD1; j_gene: TRBJ1-2; v_gene: TRBV2; abundance: -; CDR3nt: TGTGCCAGCAGGGACCGGACAGGGGGCTATGGCTACACCTTC; CDR3aa: CASRDRTGGYGYTF
d_gene: -; j_gene: TRBJ2-7; v_gene: TRBV7-9; abundance: -; CDR3nt: TGTGCCAGCAGCTTAGCAAGGACAGAGAACTACGAGCAGTACTTC; CDR3aa: CASSLARTENYEQYF
d_gene: -; j_gene: TRBJ2-3; v_gene: TRBV18; abundance: -; CDR3nt: TGTGCCAGCTTTTTGGGACTGTCAGATACGCAGTATTTT; CDR3aa: CASFLGLSDTQYF
d_gene: -; j_gene: TRBJ1-6; v_gene: TRBV5-1; abundance: -; CDR3nt: TGCGCCAGCAGCTTGGGGACATATTATTCACCCCTCCACTTT; CDR3aa: CASSLGTYYSPLHF
d_gene: -; j_gene: TRBJ1-5; v_gene: TRBV5-1; abundance: -; CDR3nt: TGCGCCAGCAGCTTGGATATAGGGAGACAGCCCCAGCATTTT; CDR3aa: CASSLDIGRQPQHF
d_gene: -; j_gene: TRBJ1-1; v_gene: TRBV11-2; abundance: -; CDR3nt: TGTGCCAGCAGCTTAGGTGAGCTATATAACACTGAAGCTTTCTTT; CDR3aa: CASSLGELYNTEAFF
d_gene: TRBD2; j_gene: TRBJ2-2; v_gene: TRBV2; abundance: -; CDR3nt: TGTGCCAGCAGTGGAGGTTCGCTAGCGGGGGCCGGGGAGCTGTTTTTT; CDR3aa: CASSGGSLAGAGELFF
d_gene: -; j_gene: TRBJ1-6; v_gene: TRBV29-1; abundance: -; CDR3nt: TGCAGCGCTAGGGACGGGAGCTCCTATAATTCACCCCTCCACTTT; CDR3aa: CSARDGSSYNSPLHF
d_gene: TRBD1; j_gene: TRBJ2-3; v_gene: TRBV5-6; abundance: -; CDR3nt: TGTGCCAGCAGCCCGCCGGGACAGGGGACTTTCGATACGCAGTATTTT; CDR3aa: CASSPPGQGTFDTQYF
d_gene: -; j_gene: TRBJ2-5; v_gene: TRBV20-1; abundance: -; CDR3nt: TGCAGTGTCGGACAGCAAGAGACCCAGTACTTC; CDR3aa: CSVGQQETQYF
d_gene: TRBD1; j_gene: TRBJ2-5; v_gene: TRBV10-3; abundance: -; CDR3nt: TGTGCCATCAGTGAGGGGACAGGGGGGGAGACCCAGTACTTC; CDR3aa: CAISEGTGGETQYF
d_gene: TRBD1; j_gene: TRBJ1-6; v_gene: TRBV7-9; abundance: -; CDR3nt: TGTGCCAGCAGCCCCAGGGACAGTAATTCACCCCTCCACTTT; CDR3aa: CASSPRDSNSPLHF
d_gene: TRBD2; j_gene: TRBJ2-7; v_gene: TRBV5-4; abundance: -; CDR3nt: TGTGCCAGCAGTCAGGGACTAGCGGGGACGGAGCAGTACTTC; CDR3aa: CASSQGLAGTEQYF
d_gene: -; j_gene: TRBJ1-4; v_gene: TRBV6-5; abundance: -; CDR3nt: TGTGCCAGCAGTTACTCGGGGGGATTGGAAAAACTGTTTTTT; CDR3aa: CASSYSGGLEKLFF
d_gene: -; j_gene: TRBJ2-5; v_gene: TRBV23-1; abundance: few; CDR3nt: TGCGCCAGCAGTCAAGGGCCCTTCGGAGAGACCCAGTACTTC; CDR3aa: CASSQGPFGETQYF
d_gene: TRBD2; j_gene: TRBJ2-1; v_gene: TRBV9; abundance: -; CDR3nt: TGTGCCAGCAGCGCTAGCGGGAGCTCCTACAATGAGCAGTTCTTC; CDR3aa: CASSASGSSYNEQFF
d_gene: TRBD1; j_gene: TRBJ2-2; v_gene: TRBV5-1; abundance: -; CDR3nt: TGCGCCAGCAGCTTTATGACAGGGGCCCCCGGGGAGCTGTTTTTT; CDR3aa: CASSFMTGAPGELFF
d_gene: TRBD1; j_gene: TRBJ1-2; v_gene: TRBV7-2; abundance: -; CDR3nt: TGTGCCAGCAACGACAGGGGTCCTAACTATGGCTACACCTTC; CDR3aa: CASNDRGPNYGYTF
d_gene: -; j_gene: TRBJ2-7; v_gene: TRBV10-3; abundance: once; CDR3nt: TGTGCCATCAGTGAGTCCCCAGATCACTACGAGCAGTACTTC; CDR3aa: CAISESPDHYEQYF
d_gene: -; j_gene: TRBJ2-3; v_gene: TRBV27; abundance: -; CDR3nt: TGTGCCAGCAGTTTATTTCGTCGGGTCACAGATACGCAGTATTTT; CDR3aa: CASSLFRRVTDTQYF
d_gene: -; j_gene: TRBJ1-5; v_gene: TRBV30; abundance: -; CDR3nt: TGTGCCTGGAGAAGGAAACAGTATAGCAATCAGCCCCAGCATTTT; CDR3aa: CAWRRKQYSNQPQHF
d_gene: -; j_gene: TRBJ2-2; v_gene: TRBV4-1; abundance: few; CDR3nt: TGCGCCAGCAGCTTTAGCGGAACCATGAACACCGGGGAGCTGTTTTTT; CDR3aa: CASSFSGTMNTGELFF
d_gene: TRBD1; j_gene: TRBJ1-2; v_gene: TRBV4-1; abundance: few; CDR3nt: TGCGCCAGCAGCCAGGGACAGGATGGCTACACCTTC; CDR3aa: CASSQGQDGYTF
d_gene: TRBD1; j_gene: TRBJ1-6; v_gene: TRBV7-9; abundance: few; CDR3nt: TGTGCCAGCAGCTCACAGGGGGCAGGGGGTTCACCCCTCCACTTT; CDR3aa: CASSSQGAGGSPLHF
d_gene: TRBD1; j_gene: TRBJ2-6; v_gene: TRBV2; abundance: few; CDR3nt: TGTGCCAGCAGACCCAGGGGGCAAGGGGCCAACGTCCTGACTTTC; CDR3aa: CASRPRGQGANVLTF
d_gene: -; j_gene: TRBJ1-5; v_gene: TRBV5-5; abundance: -; CDR3nt: TGTGCCAGCAGCATGGACAGTAATCAGCCCCAGCATTTT; CDR3aa: CASSMDSNQPQHF
d_gene: -; j_gene: TRBJ1-1; v_gene: TRBV20-1; abundance: once; CDR3nt: TGCAGTGCTAGGGACGGGGATGGGGCTTTCTTT; CDR3aa: CSARDGDGAFF
d_gene: TRBD2; j_gene: TRBJ2-5; v_gene: TRBV16; abundance: once; CDR3nt: TGTGCCAGCAGCTTGGGACTAGCGGGGATCCAAGAGACCCAGTACTTC; CDR3aa: CASSLGLAGIQETQYF
d_gene: -; j_gene: TRBJ1-2; v_gene: TRBV7-9; abundance: few; CDR3nt: TGTGCCAGCAGCTTCGGTTGGAGCGGCTACACCTTC; CDR3aa: CASSFGWSGYTF
d_gene: -; j_gene: TRBJ1-2; v_gene: TRBV5-6; abundance: -; CDR3nt: TGTGCCAGCAGCTTGGAAGACAGTAACTATGGCTACACCTTC; CDR3aa: CASSLEDSNYGYTF
d_gene: TRBD2; j_gene: TRBJ2-7; v_gene: TRBV5-1; abundance: -; CDR3nt: TGCGCCAGCAGCAGCACTAGCGGGGCCTACGAGCAGTACTTC; CDR3aa: CASSSTSGAYEQYF
d_gene: -; j_gene: TRBJ2-3; v_gene: TRBV7-8; abundance: -; CDR3nt: TGTGCCAGCAGCTTAATTCGGGGGGCCACAGATACGCAGTATTTT; CDR3aa: CASSLIRGATDTQYF
d_gene: -; j_gene: TRBJ2-5; v_gene: TRBV11-3; abundance: -; CDR3nt: TGTGCCAGCAGCTCTGTAGGTAGGGGTATGCGAGAGACCCAGTACTTC; CDR3aa: CASSSVGRGMRETQYF
d_gene: -; j_gene: TRBJ1-6; v_gene: TRBV6-5; abundance: -; CDR3nt: TGTGCCAGCAGTTACTACGACAATTCACTCCTCCACTTT; CDR3aa: CASSYYDNSLLHF
d_gene: -; j_gene: TRBJ2-3; v_gene: TRBV9; abundance: -; CDR3nt: TGTGCCAGCAGCGGTAGCGGCTATAGCACAGATACGCAGTATTTT; CDR3aa: CASSGSGYSTDTQYF
d_gene: -; j_gene: TRBJ1-2; v_gene: TRBV5-8; abundance: few; CDR3nt: TGTGCCAGCAGTCTGGGACACGCGTCTATGCGGGGCTACACCTTC; CDR3aa: CASSLGHASMRGYTF